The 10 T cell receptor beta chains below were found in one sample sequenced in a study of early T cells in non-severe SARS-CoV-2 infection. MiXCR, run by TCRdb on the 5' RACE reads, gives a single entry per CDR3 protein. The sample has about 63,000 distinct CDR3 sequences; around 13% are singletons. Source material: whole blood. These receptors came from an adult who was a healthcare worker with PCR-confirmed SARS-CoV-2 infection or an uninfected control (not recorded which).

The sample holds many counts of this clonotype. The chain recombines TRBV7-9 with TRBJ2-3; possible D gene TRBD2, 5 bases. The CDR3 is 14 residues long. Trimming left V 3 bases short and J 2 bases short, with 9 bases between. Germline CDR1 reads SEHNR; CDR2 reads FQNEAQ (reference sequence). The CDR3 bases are TGTGCCAGCAGCTTTGACTATACCACAGATACGCAGTATTTT. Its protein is CASSFDYTTDTQYF.

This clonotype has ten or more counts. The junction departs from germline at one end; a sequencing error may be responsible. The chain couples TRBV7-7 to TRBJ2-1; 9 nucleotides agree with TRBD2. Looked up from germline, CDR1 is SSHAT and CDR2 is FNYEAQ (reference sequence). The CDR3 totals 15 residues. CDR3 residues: CASSLELAGRGEQFF. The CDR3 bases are TGTGCTAGCAGCTTAGAGCTAGCGGGGCGGGGTGAGCAGTTCTTC.

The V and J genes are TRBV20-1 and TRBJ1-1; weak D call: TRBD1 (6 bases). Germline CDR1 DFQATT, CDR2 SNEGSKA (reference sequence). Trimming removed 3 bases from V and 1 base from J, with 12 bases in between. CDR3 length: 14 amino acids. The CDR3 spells CSARSGGANTEAFF. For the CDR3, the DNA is TGCAGTGCTAGGAGTGGGGGGGCGAACACTGAAGCTTTCTTT.

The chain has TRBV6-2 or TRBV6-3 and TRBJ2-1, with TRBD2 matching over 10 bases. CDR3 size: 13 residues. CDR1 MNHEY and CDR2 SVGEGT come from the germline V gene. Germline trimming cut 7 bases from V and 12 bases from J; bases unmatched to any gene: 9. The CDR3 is CASTLAGVGGQFF. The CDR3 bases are TGTGCCAGCACCCTAGCGGGGGTGGGTGGGCAGTTCTTC.

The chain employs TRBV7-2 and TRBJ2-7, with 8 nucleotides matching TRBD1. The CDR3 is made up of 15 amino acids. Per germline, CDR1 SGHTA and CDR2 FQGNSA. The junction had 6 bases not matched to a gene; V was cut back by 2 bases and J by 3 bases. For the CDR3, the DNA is TGTGCCAGCAGCTTACCGACAGGGGTAGGCTACGAGCAGTACTTC. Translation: CASSLPTGVGYEQYF.

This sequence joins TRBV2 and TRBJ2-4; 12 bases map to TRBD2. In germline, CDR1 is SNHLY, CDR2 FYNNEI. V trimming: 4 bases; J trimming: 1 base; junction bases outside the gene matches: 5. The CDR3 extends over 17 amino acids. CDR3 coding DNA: TGTGCCAGCAGTGCACTCGGGACTAGCGGGGCCAAAAACATTCAGTACTTC. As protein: CASSALGTSGAKNIQYF.

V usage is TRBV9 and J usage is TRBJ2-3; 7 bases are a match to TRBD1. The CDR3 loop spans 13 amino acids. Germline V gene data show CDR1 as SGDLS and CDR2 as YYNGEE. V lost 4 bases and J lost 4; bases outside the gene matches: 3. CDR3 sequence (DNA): TGTGCCAGCAGCCCCGACAGGGCAGATACGCAGTATTTT. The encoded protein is CASSPDRADTQYF.

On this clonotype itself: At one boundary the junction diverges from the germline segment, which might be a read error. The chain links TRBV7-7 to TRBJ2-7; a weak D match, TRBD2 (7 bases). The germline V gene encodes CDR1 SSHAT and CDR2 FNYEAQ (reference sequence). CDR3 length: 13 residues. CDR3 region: CASSTGGLDEQYF. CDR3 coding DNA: TGTGCTAGCAGCACGGGGGGCCTCGACGAGCAGTACTTC.

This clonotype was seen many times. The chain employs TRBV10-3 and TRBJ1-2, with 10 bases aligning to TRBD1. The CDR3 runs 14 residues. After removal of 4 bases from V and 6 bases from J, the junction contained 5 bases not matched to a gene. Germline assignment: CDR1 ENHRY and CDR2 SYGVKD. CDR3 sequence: CAISGLDRGHGYTF. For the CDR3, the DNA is TGTGCCATCAGTGGGCTAGACAGGGGGCATGGCTACACCTTC.

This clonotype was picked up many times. CDR3 bases: TGTGCCAGCAGTTTAATAGACAGGACCTACGAGCAGTACTTC. This encodes CASSLIDRTYEQYF. The chain employs TRBV27 and TRBJ2-7; TRBD1 might be the D (6 bases). V was shortened by 2 bases and J by 2 bases, with 10 bases between the two germline ends. The CDR3 runs to 14 residues. The germline V gene has CDR1 MNHEY and CDR2 SMNVEV (reference sequence).